A selection of T cell receptor beta chains follows, all from one sample in a study of glioma-infiltrating T cells after dendritic cell vaccination. Profiled with immunoSEQ multiplex PCR; TCRdb holds only in-frame clones, not every one. Found here are 350 or so clones, under 95% of them singletons; the top ten hold around 6.2%. This specimen was tumor tissue, taken before dendritic cell vaccination. The receptors were gathered from a human donor with glioblastoma. Each CDR3 is given with its conserved first and last residue.

>TRBV30|TRBJ2-6
CAWSMDRGDYGANVLTF
>TRBV11-2|TRBJ1-4
CASSLHPRSEKLFF
>TRBV7-9|TRBJ2-7
CASSLGRTGNEQYF
>TRBV9|TRBJ2-1
CASSHGGPLWEQFF
>TRBV14|TRBJ1-1
CASSQASFLNTEAFF
>TRBV5-4|TRBJ2-7
CASSLAGTGAGEQYF
>TRBV5-6|TRBJ2-1
CASSLVDRDNWNEQFF
>TRBV4-2|TRBJ2-1
CASSQEGGTYNEQFF
>TRBV9|TRBJ2-2
CASNNRVDTGELFF
>TRBV30|TRBJ2-7
CAWSVPSGGGNEQYF
>TRBV5-1|TRBJ2-7
CASSLNERGLQTYEQYF
>TRBV20-1|TRBJ1-4
CSARSGWKLFF
>TRBV7-2|TRBJ1-2
CASSLGDGTVTDYGYTF
>TRBV5-6|TRBJ1-6
CASSLSWGLGSPLHF
>TRBV5-1|TRBJ1-2
CASSKDRGYGYTF
>TRBV15|TRBJ2-7
CATRRDRAGLEQYF
>TRBV5-1|TRBJ2-7
CASSLNPGQGMYEQYF
>TRBV13|TRBJ2-3
CASSPGLAGGPTDTQYF
>TRBV7-8|TRBJ1-4
CASSTGQGANEKLFF
>TRBV4-1|TRBJ1-1
CASRPGVNTEAFF
>TRBV7-2|TRBJ2-7
CASAGTATYEQYF
>TRBV18|TRBJ1-5
CASSLGQGSNQPQHF
>TRBV10-3|TRBJ2-1
CAITPGLEGRNEQFF
>TRBV19|TRBJ2-1
CASRNSGGFNEQFF
>TRBV29-1|TRBJ1-1
CSVWTGGFTEAFF
>TRBV5-1|TRBJ2-1
CASSLGGGYSEQFF
>TRBV30|TRBJ2-3
CAWSVLQGADTQYF
>TRBV9|TRBJ2-3
CASSVVTVGTDTQYF
>TRBV5-1|TRBJ2-5
CASSPEGLQTETQYF
>TRBV23-1|TRBJ2-6
CASSQSITQQSRANVLTF
>TRBV7-2|TRBJ2-3
CASSLIDTQYF
>TRBV30|TRBJ1-5
CAWTAGTGGNQPQHF
>TRBV2|TRBJ2-3
CASMLGQAHDTQYF
>TRBV7-3|TRBJ2-3
CASSSGAGAGDTQYF
>TRBV21-1|TRBJ2-6
CASSVDIATTLQQSRANVLTF
>TRBV7-2|TRBJ2-1
CASSAYSGEQFF
>TRBV30|TRBJ1-1
CAWSAQLNTEAFF
>TRBV6-8|TRBJ1-2
CASSHDSSRKTYGYTF
>TRBV6-5|TRBJ2-7
CASSSPDSYEQYF
>TRBV29-1|TRBJ1-1
CSVKAAGVGAEAFF
>TRBV7-9|TRBJ2-1
CASSSAAGGAGYEQFF
>TRBV6-5|TRBJ2-7
CASSYRTGTGGYEQYF
>TRBV6-6|TRBJ1-2
CASRPQGDYGYTF
>TRBV7-5|TRBJ2-2
CARSDLTIGDVDTGELFF
>TRBV7-6|TRBJ2-3
CANSLGTSGGSDTQYF
>TRBV7-9|TRBJ2-2
CASSPGTVNTGELFF
>TRBV11-1|TRBJ2-7
CASSQGSPSLEQYF
>TRBV2|TRBJ2-3
CATRLAGVADTQYF
>TRBV19|TRBJ2-4
CASSMAYVGGAKNIQYF
>TRBV5-4|TRBJ2-5
CASSPTGEGETQYF
>TRBV9|TRBJ2-7
CASSVGSDEQYF
>TRBV4-1|TRBJ2-1
CASSQDWTGAYNEQFF
>TRBV7-2|TRBJ2-3
CASSSPAGTDTQYF
>TRBV9|TRBJ2-1
CASSPRLAGVNEQFF
>TRBV5-4|TRBJ2-7
CASSLDKYEQYF